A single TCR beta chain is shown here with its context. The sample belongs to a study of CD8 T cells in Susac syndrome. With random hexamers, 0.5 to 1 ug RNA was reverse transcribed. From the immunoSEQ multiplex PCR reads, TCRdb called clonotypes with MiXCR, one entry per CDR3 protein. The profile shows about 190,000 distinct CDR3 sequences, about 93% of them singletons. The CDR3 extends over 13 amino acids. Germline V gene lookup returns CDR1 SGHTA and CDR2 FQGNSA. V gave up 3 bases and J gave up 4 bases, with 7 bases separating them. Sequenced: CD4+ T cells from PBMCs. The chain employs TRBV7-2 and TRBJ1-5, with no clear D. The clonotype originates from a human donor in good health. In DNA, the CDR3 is TGTGCCAGCAGCTTGTTTGGGAATCAGCCCCAGCATTTT. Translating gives CASSLFGNQPQHF.